The 22 T cell receptor beta chains presented below share a single source sample, sequenced in a study of Graves' ophthalmopathy and Graves' hyperthyroidism. Using RNA transcripts, the TCR beta CDR3 regions were amplified. First-round RT-PCR with HTBI primers preceded a second-round multiplex PCR. TCRdb reprocessed the multiplex PCR reads with MiXCR, giving one entry per CDR3 protein. The top ten hold roughly 10% of the sample, which has roughly 480,000 distinct CDR3 sequences, 13% to 15% seen once. Sample: blood. These receptors were obtained from a woman aged 25 to 39 with Graves' ophthalmopathy.

This clonotype was seen at least ten times. The gene calls are TRBV6-5 and TRBJ1-5; D not certain. Germline V gene sequence: CDR1 MNHEY, CDR2 SVGAGI. The CDR3 has 15 amino acids. The germline V and J ends were trimmed by 6 bases and 0 bases, with 12 bases remaining between them. The CDR3 DNA sequence: TGTGCCAGCAGGGCCGAAGATCATAGCAATCAGCCCCAGCATTTT. Its translation: CASRAEDHSNQPQHF.

This clonotype occurred many times. The chain joins TRBV12-3 or TRBV12-4 to TRBJ2-7; TRBD1 matches 11 bases. The V segment lost 6 bases and the J segment 3 bases; nucleotides outside the gene matches: 7. The length of the CDR3 is 15 residues. CDR3 amino acids: CASRMTGTGGYEQYF. In DNA form, the CDR3 reads TGTGCCAGCAGGATGACCGGGACAGGGGGCTACGAGCAGTACTTC.

This clonotype has at least ten counts. V gene TRBV10-3 combines with J gene TRBJ2-5; no definite D call. Germline lookup yields CDR1 ENHRY and CDR2 SYGVKD. Trimming took 4 bases from V and 5 from J, leaving 11 bases between them. CDR3 length: 13 residues. The CDR3 protein is CAISGYGTETQYF. The CDR3 DNA sequence: TGTGCCATCAGTGGTTACGGAACCGAGACCCAGTACTTC.

V is TRBV19 and J is TRBJ2-5; TRBD1 matches at 9 bases. J was trimmed by 2 bases and V by 5 bases; bases with no gene match: 9. CDR1 is LNHDA and CDR2 is SQIVND in the germline V gene (reference sequence). This CDR3 has 16 amino acids. Written as DNA, the CDR3 is TGTGCCAGTAGTGGACTCGGGACAGGGAAACAAGAGACCCAGTACTTC. Protein sequence: CASSGLGTGKQETQYF.

There are many counts of this clonotype. J is TRBJ2-7 and V is TRBV29-1, with a tentative D call TRBD2 (7 bases). Per the germline V gene, CDR1 is SQVTM and CDR2 is ANQGSEA. With 6 bases removed from V and 5 bases from J, the gap between germline ends came to 20 bases. CDR3 length: 14 residues. The CDR3 nucleotides are TGCAGCGTCGGAGTAGGGGGGGGCCAAGACGAGCAGTACTTC. Its protein is CSVGVGGGQDEQYF.

This clonotype was seen ten or more times. The J gene is TRBJ2-7, the V gene TRBV2; possible D gene TRBD2, 5 bases. The CDR3 is made up of 13 amino acids. V lost 4 bases and J lost 7, with 14 bases in between. The germline gives CDR1 SNHLY, CDR2 FYNNEI. The CDR3 protein is CASSGTGMGEQYF. In nucleotides, the CDR3 is TGTGCCAGCAGTGGCACCGGGATGGGTGAGCAGTACTTC.

This clonotype was counted ten times or more. The CDR3 is CATSTNDIRAQETQYF. CDR3 nucleotide sequence: TGTGCCACCAGCACAAACGATATTAGGGCACAAGAGACCCAGTACTTC. This rearrangement joins TRBV15 to TRBJ2-5; no definite D call. CDR3 size: 16 residues. Trimming left V 4 bases short and J 2 bases short, with 17 bases between. CDR1 is LNHNV and CDR2 is YYDKDF in the germline V gene (reference sequence).

This clonotype was counted many times. The rearrangement links TRBV12-3 or TRBV12-4 to TRBJ1-5, with D tentatively TRBD1 (6 bases). The CDR3 covers 15 residues. Trimming pared 3 bases from V and 3 bases from J, leaving 12 bases between. CDR3 region: CASSFFRGYNQPQHF. The DNA for the CDR3 is TGTGCCAGCAGTTTTTTTAGGGGGTACAATCAGCCCCAGCATTTT.

In this sample, this clonotype turned up many times. The chain is built from TRBV6-1 and TRBJ1-5, with 8 bases fitting TRBD1. The ends lost 7 bases at V and 8 bases at J; junction bases unmatched: 7. This CDR3 is built from 13 residues. The germline V gene encodes CDR1 MNHNS and CDR2 SASEGT. The CDR3 loop is CASNSRGLKPQHF. The DNA of the CDR3 is TGTGCCAGCAATAGCAGGGGGCTAAAGCCCCAGCATTTT.

This clonotype was seen at least ten times. The chain has TRBV6-1 and TRBJ1-5; no firm D call. V lost 6 bases and J 4 bases, leaving 10 bases between the germline ends. The CDR3 runs 13 residues. Germline V gene lookup returns CDR1 MNHNS and CDR2 SASEGT. In DNA form, the CDR3 reads TGTGCCAGCAGAGTTCGGGAAAATCAGCCCCAGCATTTT. This sequence encodes CASRVRENQPQHF.

This clonotype was detected ten times or more. Relative to the germline gene, one junction end is altered; a read error may explain this. This sequence joins TRBV12-3 or TRBV12-4 and TRBJ1-1; D call uncertain. This CDR3 is built from 18 residues. CDR3 sequence: CTSSSNKIGLRKNTEAFF. CDR3 coding DNA: TGTACCAGCAGTTCCAATAAAATTGGACTGAGGAAGAACACTGAAGCTTTCTTT.

In its sample, this clonotype was seen many times. Sequence at one end of the junction differs from germline and may be a read error. The chain uses TRBV2 and TRBJ2-2; a possible D gene is TRBD1 (5 bases). The CDR3 spans 15 residues. The germline CDR1 and CDR2 sequences are SNHLY and FYNNEI. The CDR3 nucleotides are TGTGCCAGCAGGTGGGGCGCCATGAACACCGAGGAGCTGTTTTTT. Its protein is CASRWGAMNTEELFF.

This clonotype was seen just once. The CDR3 ends on some other residue instead of the conserved phenylalanine or tryptophan, so this is likely a read error. The chain carries TRBV4-1 and TRBJ2-7; 7 nucleotides agree with TRBD1. The germline V gene encodes CDR1 MGHRA and CDR2 YSYEKL. V shed 3 bases, J shed 2 bases, and the junction held 4 bases outside the gene matches. The CDR3 loop spans 14 amino acids. CDR3 region: CASSHDRETYEQYY. CDR3 bases: TGCGCCAGCAGCCATGACAGGGAAACCTACGAGCAGTACTAC.

This clonotype was seen repeatedly, ten times or more. Here the CDR3 reads CASSLRGITQNNYGYTF. Written as DNA, the CDR3 is TGTGCCAGCAGTTTGAGAGGCATCACGCAAAATAACTATGGCTACACCTTC. This chain joins TRBV6-5 and TRBJ1-2, with D uncertain. This CDR3 is 17 amino acids long. V was shortened by 4 bases and J by 1 base, with 19 bases between the two germline ends. Germline V gives CDR1 MNHEY, CDR2 SVGAGI.

This clonotype was seen many times. This chain uses TRBV15 with TRBJ1-1; TRBD1 is a possible D gene (5 bases). The length of the CDR3 is 15 residues. Germline V gives CDR1 LNHNV, CDR2 YYDKDF (reference sequence). V was cut by 2 bases and J by 3 bases, with 13 bases left in between. CDR3 nucleotides: TGTGCCACCAGCAGAACGACAGAAATGGACACTGAAGCTTTCTTT. This codes for CATSRTTEMDTEAFF.

At least ten counts were recorded for this clonotype. The chain couples TRBV12-3 or TRBV12-4 to TRBJ2-7; no reliable D call. CDR3 length equals 13 residues. V was cut by 3 bases and J by 0 bases, with 6 bases left in between. The CDR3 bases are TGTGCCAGCAGTTTGAGCCTCTCCTACGAGCAGTACTTC. Its protein product is CASSLSLSYEQYF.

Ten or more counts support this clonotype. The gene calls are TRBV5-1 and TRBJ2-5; the D gene is possibly TRBD2 (7 bases). Per germline, CDR1 SGHRS and CDR2 YFSETQ. This CDR3 is built from 18 residues. Trimming pared 0 bases from V and 2 bases from J, leaving 20 bases between. The CDR3 is CASSLDLQGGEDQETQYF. The CDR3 DNA reads TGCGCCAGCAGCTTGGACTTACAGGGAGGGGAAGATCAAGAGACCCAGTACTTC.

This clonotype was seen at least ten times. This rearrangement joins TRBV12-3 or TRBV12-4 to TRBJ1-1, with 8 bases fitting TRBD1. With V trimmed by 5 bases and J by 5 bases, 10 bases remained unmatched. This CDR3 spans 15 amino acids. CDR3 residues: CASSISGTGGTEAFF. The CDR3 bases are TGTGCCAGCAGTATTTCCGGGACAGGCGGAACTGAAGCTTTCTTT.

At least ten counts were recorded for this clonotype. The chain recombines TRBV11-1 with TRBJ1-4, with D possibly matching TRBD1 (6 bases). The CDR3 loop spans 15 amino acids. V lost 5 bases and J 8 bases, leaving 18 bases between the germline ends. Germline loops: CDR1 SGHAT, CDR2 FQDESV (reference sequence). This CDR3 is CASSTRQVGREKLFF. The CDR3 DNA follows: TGTGCCAGCAGCACCCGACAGGTTGGGAGGGAAAAACTGTTTTTT.

The genes are TRBV4-1 and TRBJ2-5, with TRBD2 identical over 8 bases. Germline loops: CDR1 MGHRA, CDR2 YSYEKL. The junction had 8 bases not matched to a gene; V was cut back by 0 bases and J by 5 bases. The CDR3 has 16 amino acids. DNA of the CDR3: TGCGCCAGCAGCCAAGAATCCGGGGGGGCCTGGGAGACCCAGTACTTC. It yields the protein CASSQESGGAWETQYF.

This clonotype was seen repeatedly, ten times or more. The V gene is TRBV6-5, the J gene TRBJ1-5, with unresolved D. Germline lookup yields CDR1 MNHEY and CDR2 SVGAGI. The V end lost 8 bases, the J end lost 6 bases, and 14 bases lay between the germline ends. The CDR3 loop spans 13 amino acids. CDR3 sequence (DNA): TGTGCCAGCGTAGGCAGGCGGTTTCAGCCCCAGCATTTT. It yields the protein CASVGRRFQPQHF.

Worth noting for this clonotype: One base away lies a much larger clone, so this may be a sequencing read error. The CDR3 sequence: CASESPNTEAFF. DNA of the CDR3: TGTGCCAGCGAGTCCCCGAACACTGAAGCTTTCTTT. This rearrangement joins TRBV2 to TRBJ1-1; D remains unclear. CDR3 length equals 12 residues. Germline V gene data show CDR1 as SNHLY and CDR2 as FYNNEI. V lost 8 bases and J lost 1, with 8 bases in between.